This TCR beta chain was retrieved from a study of siplizumab effects on memory and regulatory T cells (dated by TCRdb to the late 2010s). A note on the overall study: The effect of the anti-CD2 antibody siplizumab on alloreactive T-cell subsets was examined in allogeneic mixed lymphocyte reactions constructed from human PBMCs. What the authors observed across the whole study: Greater diversity appeared to be present in unstimulated naive T cells than in memory T cells, and a substantial contribution to the alloresponse seemed to be made by naive cells. Whether proliferating Tregs from siplizumab cultures actually had suppressive function was not functionally confirmed. Among mappable alloreactive CD4+ clones, the Treg-derived fraction averaged approximately 69% with siplizumab versus 25% to 30% in control reactions. Because sequences at frequencies below about 10^-5 were poorly captured, only a minor fraction of alloreactive clones could be mapped back to unstimulated subsets. About 75-96% of proliferating CD4+ or CD8+ clones could not be given a naive or memory phenotype. The cumulative frequency of alloreactive sequences traceable to unstimulated CD4+ memory T cells was significantly reduced by siplizumab.

TCRbeta CDR3 sequencing was performed on sorted unstimulated T cells and on proliferating T cells recovered from mixed lymphocyte reactions. Fresh whole blood from fewer than 11 HLA-typed healthy donors was used to isolate PBMCs. To map where alloreactive clones came from, CD4+ regulatory T cells in the unstimulated state were FACS-sorted. To prepare the library, the immunoSEQ multiplex PCR assay was applied. Around 100,000 TCR templates per sample were assayed by the deep sequencing platform. Genomic DNA extracted from sorted T cells was the material used for TCRbeta CDR3 sequencing. In the source study's methods: The R programming language was used for the clonal analysis of the TCRbeta CDR3 data. Comparing unstimulated samples against CFSE-low samples taken after the reaction was how alloreactive CD4+ and CD8+ clones were defined. Regulatory or non-regulatory origin was assigned to alloreactive CD4+ clones by matching of sequences to sorted unstimulated Treg and non-Treg repertoires. TCRdb provides this immuneACCESS table in a form limited to in-frame rearrangements. Some clones are lacking; in checked studies, under half of them reflect an unresolved V gene, and why the rest are absent is not known. D and trimming were read from the DNA, whereas the V and J calls and clone size are those reported in that table. In all, the sample holds more than 95,000 clones, and about 93% of those were seen once. 0.55% to 0.8% of the sample is held by the ten biggest clonotypes.

Concerning this clone: Its antigen is not yet known. Base-call qualities are not available, and no considerably larger clone is one nucleotide away.

The TCR was taken from a human donor in good health. Source material: Tregs sorted from blood.

The DNA sequence is as follows: TGTGCCAGCAGTGAACCCACAGATACGCAGTATTTT. It is translated as CASSEPTDTQYF. Recombination joined TRBV27 with TRBJ2-3; confidence is insufficient to name the D gene. Including the terminal cysteine and phenylalanine, the CDR3 comprises 12 residues. Just CDR3 DNA is preserved here, 36 bases in frame from base 1. V gives up 5 bases and J gives up 2 bases, and the segment between their germline ends measures 5 bases. Via the germline V gene (reference sequence), CDR1 is MNHEY and CDR2 SMNVEV.